The source of this T cell receptor beta chain is a study of blood T cells in healthy people across ages. This clonotype has a handful of counts. Its antigen remains unidentified. Per sample, at least 6 micrograms of total RNA were extracted. Study-level results: Relative to aged donors, long-lived donors carried more naive CD4+ cells and displayed higher diversity.

The V and J ends lost 3 bases and 6 bases respectively, with 9 bases between them. The CDR3 is 13 amino acids. Germline loops: CDR1 SGHAT, CDR2 FQNNGV. A second PCR of about 7 to 12 cycles used a sample-barcoded 5' primer and a J-beta primer mix. Each cDNA was tagged by a template-switch adaptor containing 12 random nucleotides. Any given sample supplied a minimum of 3 million CDR3-containing paired-end reads. TCRdb re-called the 5' RACE reads through MiXCR, storing one row per CDR3 protein. The sample has about 1.5 million distinct CDR3 sequences; roughly 45% are singletons. The J gene is TRBJ2-1, the V gene TRBV11-2; D call uncertain. Sequencing was done on a sample of blood. The origin of this receptor is a woman aged 18-30 years in good health. The CDR3 reads CASSFLIFNEQFF. The CDR3 DNA follows: TGTGCCAGCAGCTTTTTGATCTTCAATGAGCAGTTCTTC.